This T cell receptor (beta chain) was obtained from a study of T cell repertoires in cytomegalovirus infection. Across the study: Alongside well-studied HLA-B-restricted CMV epitopes, recently identified HLA-C-restricted CMV epitopes were also used. It can be stated that public TCR beta signatures indicated CMV infection as well as a matching HLA type. Study observations and caveats: HLA-C-restricted CMV-specific TCR beta clonotypes prevailed in the ex vivo response.

A single record per CDR3 protein comes from TCRdb applying MiXCR to the reads. This table holds approximately 730,000 distinct CDR3 sequences, roughly 28% found once. Concerning this clonotype: Antigen unknown.

The CDR3 sequence is 16 residues long. V was clipped by 5 bases and J by 4 bases; unmatched bases: 11. Germline CDR1 and CDR2: SGHVS and FQNEAQ. Sequencing used cultured CD8+ T cells from PBMCs, obtained from culture after CMV antigen stimulation. The clonotype was recovered from a human donor in good health (CMV status not recorded). Some clones in this sample may be carry-over from other donors' samples. The J gene is TRBJ2-1, the V gene TRBV7-8; 7 positions match TRBD1. CDR3 nucleotides: TGTGCCAGCAGCCAAATCCGGGACAGACTGTACAATGAGCAGTTCTTC. It encodes CASSQIRDRLYNEQFF.